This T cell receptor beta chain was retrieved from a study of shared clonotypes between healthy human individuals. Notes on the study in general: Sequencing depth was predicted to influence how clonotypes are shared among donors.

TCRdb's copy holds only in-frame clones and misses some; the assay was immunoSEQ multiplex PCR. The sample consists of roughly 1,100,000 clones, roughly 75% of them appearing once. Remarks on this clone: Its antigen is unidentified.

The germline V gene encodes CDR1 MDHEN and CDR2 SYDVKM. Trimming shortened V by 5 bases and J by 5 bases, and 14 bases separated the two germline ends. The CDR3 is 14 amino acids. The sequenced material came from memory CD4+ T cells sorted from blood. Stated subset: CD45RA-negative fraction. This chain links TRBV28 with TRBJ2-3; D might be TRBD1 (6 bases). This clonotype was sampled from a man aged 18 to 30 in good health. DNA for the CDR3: TGTGCCAGCAGTCTCGGGACACCCCAAGATACGCAGTATTTT. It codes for CASSLGTPQDTQYF.